One T cell receptor beta chain is described in this entry. What it binds is not known. These data originate in a study of CD8 T cell repertoires and HIV-1 epitope variants. Overall study context: Controls included no peptide, Ebola AY9 epitope, and a CMV, EBV, flu pool. Cultures ran around ten days, with IL-2, IL-7 and IL-15 added on days 3 and 7. Epitopes were three Gag families plus Nef HW9 and YT9. Separate from the cultures, 1M uncultured T cells served as baseline.

Data came from immunoSEQ multiplex PCR; TCRdb stores just in-frame clones and leaves some out. The sample contains fewer than 3,500 clones, about 70% of which appear only once. Germline V gene data show CDR1 as MDHEN and CDR2 as SYDVKM. Between the trimmed V and J ends, which lost 4 bases and 0 bases, there was a span of 4 bases. The CDR3 covers 12 residues. The sequence was collected from a male donor with HIV. Input material: cultured CD8+ T cells derived from PBMCs. J is TRBJ2-7 and V is TRBV28; D is uncertain. The chain's CDR3 is CASSSDSYEQYF. Written as DNA, the CDR3 is TGTGCCAGCAGTTCAGACTCCTACGAGCAGTACTTC.